One and the same sample provided the 18 T cell receptor beta chains below, sequenced in a study of blood T cell repertoires in COVID-19. Repertoires were generated with immunoSEQ multiplex PCR, while TCRdb's copy carries only in-frame clones and drops some. Counted here are approximately 270,000 clones, 80% to 90% occurring once; the ten biggest clones make up more than 0.75%. The sequenced material came from peripheral blood. These receptors all stem from a man aged 30-40 years with acute or convalescent COVID-19.

The V call is TRBV6-1, the J call TRBJ2-1; TRBD2 might be the D (6 bases). The germline V gene has CDR1 MNHNS and CDR2 SASEGT. This CDR3 comprises 14 residues. The germline V and J ends were trimmed by 1 base and 5 bases, with 9 bases remaining between them. The CDR3 region is CASSEVGLDNEQFF. The CDR3 nucleotides are TGTGCCAGCAGTGAAGTGGGACTTGACAATGAGCAGTTCTTC.

This clone was counted only a few times. The chain links TRBV5-1 to TRBJ1-2; tentative D call: TRBD1 (6 bases). The CDR3 runs 14 residues. Per germline, CDR1 SGHRS and CDR2 YFSETQ. The V end was cut by 4 bases, the J end by 6 bases, with 16 bases between. CDR3 in amino acids: CASSPRDMRDGYTF. The CDR3 nucleotides read TGCGCCAGCAGCCCCCGGGACATGAGAGATGGCTACACCTTC.

The V and J genes are TRBV28 and TRBJ2-1; 9 nucleotides align to TRBD1. Germline CDR1 reads MDHEN; CDR2 reads SYDVKM. The CDR3 contains 16 residues. The trim removed 3 bases at V and 8 bases at J, leaving 11 bases unmatched. The CDR3 is CASSFFRQGGWDEQFF. The CDR3, as DNA: TGTGCCAGCAGTTTTTTTCGACAGGGGGGGTGGGATGAGCAGTTCTTC.

This chain connects TRBV19 to TRBJ2-7; 14 bases are a match to TRBD2. CDR1 and CDR2 (germline): LNHDA, SQIVND (reference sequence). V lost 5 bases to trimming and J lost 4 bases; unmatched junction nucleotides: 16. This CDR3 comprises 19 residues. The CDR3 sequence: CASSASTSGGAFTGYEQYF. The CDR3 DNA reads TGTGCCAGTAGTGCTTCGACTAGCGGGGGGGCCTTTACTGGGTACGAGCAGTACTTC. The full variable domain, its missing parts supplied by reference TRBV19 and TRBJ2-7, is DGGITQSPKYLFRKEGQNVTLSCEQNLNHDAMYWYRQDPGQGLRLIYYSQIVNDFQKGDIAEGYSVSREKKESFPLTVTSAQKNPTAFYLCASSASTSGGAFTGYEQYFGPGTRLTVT.

V and J are TRBV24-1 and TRBJ1-6, with a possible D match to TRBD1 (6 bases). This CDR3 spans 14 amino acids. Germline V gene data show CDR1 as KGHDR and CDR2 as SFDVKD. Deletions cut 3 bases from V and 7 bases from J, with 9 bases between. CDR3 in DNA: TGTGCCACCAGTGATGGGACAAACAATTCACCCCTCCACTTT. It specifies CATSDGTNNSPLHF.

The J gene is TRBJ1-2, the V gene TRBV6-8, with D unresolved. V lost 1 base, J lost 4 bases, and 13 bases lay in between. Germline CDR1 reads MNHGY; CDR2 reads SAAAGT. CDR3 length equals 15 residues. CDR3 amino acids: CASSYLGGSFYGYTF. CDR3 sequence (DNA): TGTGCCAGCAGTTACTTGGGAGGCTCTTTCTATGGCTACACCTTC.

The V and J genes are TRBV3-1 (or the pseudogene TRBV3-2) and TRBJ1-4, with D perhaps matching TRBD1 (5 bases). The CDR3 has 18 amino acids. V was cut by 1 base and J by 0 bases, with 15 bases left in between. From germline, CDR1 is LGHDT and CDR2 YNNKEL (reference sequence). The CDR3 DNA reads as TGTGCCAGCAGCCAAGTCCGTCCAATGGGGCCAACTAATGAAAAACTGTTTTTT. Translation: CASSQVRPMGPTNEKLFF.

This clone was seen a few times. This chain joins TRBV4-1 and TRBJ2-7; tentative D call: TRBD2 (6 bases). The CDR3 has 15 amino acids. Germline CDR1 MGHRA, CDR2 YSYEKL. V was pared by 1 base and J by 2 bases, with 12 bases between. The CDR3 sequence: CASSQVRDFAYEQYF. The CDR3 bases are TGCGCCAGCAGCCAAGTTAGGGACTTCGCCTACGAGCAGTACTTC.

The chain is built from TRBV7-9 and TRBJ2-3; D gene ambiguous. Germline CDR1 is SEHNR and CDR2 is FQNEAQ (reference sequence). The CDR3 length is 14 residues. V lost 9 bases to trimming and J lost 2 bases, with 15 bases between them. CDR3 sequence (DNA): TGTGCCAGTTCAATCCTACTTTCCACAGATACGCAGTATTTT. Translating gives CASSILLSTDTQYF.

This chain links TRBV19 with TRBJ1-2; 10 nucleotides match TRBD1. From germline, CDR1 is LNHDA and CDR2 SQIVND (reference sequence). V was pared by 7 bases and J by 8 bases, with 10 bases of the junction left unmatched. The CDR3 runs to 14 residues. The CDR3 protein is CASTGDRGLWGYTF. For the CDR3, the DNA is TGTGCCAGTACCGGGGACAGGGGACTTTGGGGCTACACCTTC.

CDR3 DNA: TGCAGCGTCTCCCGGACAGGCCGGGGGACTGAAGCTTTCTTT. Translated, it gives CSVSRTGRGTEAFF. The chain has TRBV29-1 and TRBJ1-1; the match to TRBD1 covers 7 bases. V shed 6 bases and J 5 bases; nucleotides not matched to a gene: 12. This CDR3 has 14 residues. Germline assignment: CDR1 SQVTM and CDR2 ANQGSEA.

The chain has TRBV7-3 and TRBJ1-2, with 7 bases lining up with TRBD1. V gave up 5 bases and J gave up 6 bases; unmatched junction bases: 12. Germline CDR1 is SGHTA and CDR2 is FQGTGA. The length of the CDR3 is 15 residues. The CDR3 is CASSLQGMGSDGYTF. The CDR3 DNA follows: TGTGCCAGCAGCCTACAGGGGATGGGTAGTGATGGCTACACCTTC. Supplemented by reference TRBV7-3 and TRBJ1-2, the full variable domain reads GAGVSQTPSNKVTEKGKYVELRCDPISGHTALYWYRQSLGQGPEFLIYFQGTGAADDSGLPNDRFFAVRPEGSVSTLKIQRTERGDSAVYLCASSLQGMGSDGYTFGSGTRLTVV.

V gene TRBV6-1 combines with J gene TRBJ1-6; 7 nucleotides align to TRBD1. Germline V gene lookup returns CDR1 MNHNS and CDR2 SASEGT. V lost 4 bases, J lost 5 bases, and 11 bases stayed unmatched. This CDR3 contains 17 residues. Here the CDR3 DNA reads TGTGCCAGCAGTGCCCCTCCTGGACAGGAAAATAATTCACCCCTCCACTTT. Its protein is CASSAPPGQENNSPLHF.

The chain couples TRBV14 to TRBJ1-4; unclear D gene. This CDR3 has 16 residues. Germline assignment: CDR1 SGHDN and CDR2 FVKESK. The V and J ends lost 1 base and 8 bases respectively, with 17 bases between them. The CDR3 DNA sequence: TGTGCCAGCAGCCAAGGGAGGAACACGGCTTTGGAAAAACTGTTTTTT. Amino acids: CASSQGRNTALEKLFF. Using reference TRBV14 and TRBJ1-4 for the parts outside the CDR3, the full variable domain is EAGVTQFPSHSVIEKGQTVTLRCDPISGHDNLYWYRRVMGKEIKFLLHFVKESKQDESGMPNNRFLAERTGGTYSTLKVQPAELEDSGVYFCASSQGRNTALEKLFFGSGTQLSVL.

As DNA, the CDR3 is TGTGCCAGCAGCTCCCCACGGGGTTTCAGCCAGTCTGGGGCCAACGTCCTGACTTTC. Protein product: CASSSPRGFSQSGANVLTF. The V call is TRBV7-8, the J call TRBJ2-6, with D perhaps TRBD2 (5 bases). The CDR3 covers 19 residues. V lost 4 bases, J lost 1 base, and 20 bases lay in between. Germline lookup yields CDR1 SGHVS and CDR2 FQNEAQ.

The rearrangement uses TRBV28 and TRBJ1-5, with TRBD1 matching 7 bases. Germline V lookup: CDR1 MDHEN, CDR2 SYDVKM. CDR3 length equals 12 residues. Germline trimming cut 9 bases from V and 6 bases from J; bases unmatched to any gene: 5. Written as DNA, the CDR3 is TGTGCCAGTCGACAGGGCAGTCAGCCCCAGCATTTT. Translation gives CASRQGSQPQHF.

The genes are TRBV28 and TRBJ2-7, with TRBD2 matching over 9 bases. The CDR3 loop spans 18 amino acids. V was pared by 4 bases and J by 0 bases, with 13 bases of the junction left unmatched. Germline assignment: CDR1 MDHEN and CDR2 SYDVKM. This CDR3 is CASSSYLRTSVSSYEQYF. For the CDR3, the DNA is TGTGCCAGCAGTTCATATCTCCGGACTAGCGTGAGCTCCTACGAGCAGTACTTC. The whole variable domain, remainder taken from reference TRBV28 and TRBJ2-7, is DVKVTQSSRYLVKRTGEKVFLECVQDMDHENMFWYRQDPGLGLRLIYFSYDVKMKEKGDIPEGYSVSREKKERFSLILESASTNQTSMYLCASSSYLRTSVSSYEQYFGPGTRLTVT.

The genes are TRBV28 and TRBJ1-1, with 7 bases identical to TRBD1. There are 19 residues in the CDR3. The V gene's germline CDR1 is MDHEN and CDR2 SYDVKM. The junction had 18 bases not matched to a gene; V was cut back by 3 bases and J by 2 bases. DNA of the CDR3: TGTGCCAGCAGTTTCGTGCTTTCGGGACAGACGATCTTAAACACTGAAGCTTTCTTT. Its protein product is CASSFVLSGQTILNTEAFF.